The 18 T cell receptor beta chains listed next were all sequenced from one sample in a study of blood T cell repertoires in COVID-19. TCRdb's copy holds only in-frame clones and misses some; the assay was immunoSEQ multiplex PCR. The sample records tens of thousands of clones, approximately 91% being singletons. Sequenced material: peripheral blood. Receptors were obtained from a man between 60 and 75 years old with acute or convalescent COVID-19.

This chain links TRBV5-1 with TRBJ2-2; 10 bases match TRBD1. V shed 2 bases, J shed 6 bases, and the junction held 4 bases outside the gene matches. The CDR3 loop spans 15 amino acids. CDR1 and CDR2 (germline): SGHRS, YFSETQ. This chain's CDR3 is CASSFGTGVPGELFF. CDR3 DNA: TGCGCCAGCAGCTTCGGGACAGGGGTCCCCGGGGAGCTGTTTTTT.

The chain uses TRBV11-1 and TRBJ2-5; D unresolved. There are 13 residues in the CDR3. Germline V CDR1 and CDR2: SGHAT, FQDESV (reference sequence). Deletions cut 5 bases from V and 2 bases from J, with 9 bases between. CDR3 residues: CASSPGQQETQYF. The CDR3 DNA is TGTGCCAGCAGCCCTGGGCAGCAAGAGACCCAGTACTTC.

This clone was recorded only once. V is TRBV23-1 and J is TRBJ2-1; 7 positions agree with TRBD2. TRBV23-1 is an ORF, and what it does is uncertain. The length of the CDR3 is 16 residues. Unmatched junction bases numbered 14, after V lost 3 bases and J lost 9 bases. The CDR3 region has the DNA TGCGCCAGCAGTCATAAGAGGACTAGTCCATCTTCTGAGCAGTTCTTC. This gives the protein CASSHKRTSPSSEQFF.

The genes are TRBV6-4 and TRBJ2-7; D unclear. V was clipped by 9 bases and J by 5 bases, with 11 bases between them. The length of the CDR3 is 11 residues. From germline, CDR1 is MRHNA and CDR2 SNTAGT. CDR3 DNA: TGTGCCAGACAGCTTAGACACGAGCAGTACGTC. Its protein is CARQLRHEQYV.

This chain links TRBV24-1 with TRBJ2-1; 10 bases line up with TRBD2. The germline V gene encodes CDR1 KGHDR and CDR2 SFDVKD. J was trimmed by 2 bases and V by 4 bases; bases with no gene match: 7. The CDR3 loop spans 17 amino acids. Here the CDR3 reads CATSDNFSGGTYNEQFF. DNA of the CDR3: TGTGCCACCAGTGACAACTTTAGCGGGGGGACCTACAATGAGCAGTTCTTC.

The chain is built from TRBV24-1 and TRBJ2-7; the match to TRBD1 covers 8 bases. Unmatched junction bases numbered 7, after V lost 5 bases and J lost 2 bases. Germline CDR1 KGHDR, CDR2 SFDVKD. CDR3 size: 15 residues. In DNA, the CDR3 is TGTGCCACCAGTGCCCCCGGACAGGGAGCCTACGAGCAGTACTTC. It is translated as CATSAPGQGAYEQYF.

This CDR3 reads CASSLGFRVGSNEQFF. The CDR3 DNA follows: TGTGCCAGCAGCTTAGGGTTCAGGGTAGGCAGCAATGAGCAGTTCTTC. The chain is built from TRBV5-4 and TRBJ2-1, with D possibly being TRBD1 (5 bases). Trimming removed 2 bases at V and 6 bases at J, with 18 bases between. CDR3 length equals 16 residues. Germline CDR1 reads SGHNT; CDR2 reads YYREEE (reference sequence).

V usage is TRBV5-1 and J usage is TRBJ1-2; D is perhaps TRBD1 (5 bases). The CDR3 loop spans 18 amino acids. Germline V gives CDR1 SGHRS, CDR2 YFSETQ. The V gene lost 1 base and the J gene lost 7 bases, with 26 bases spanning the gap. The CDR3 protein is CASSLTTGRGSGGSGYTF. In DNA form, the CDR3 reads TGCGCCAGCAGCTTGACGACCGGTAGGGGCTCGGGAGGGTCTGGCTACACCTTC.

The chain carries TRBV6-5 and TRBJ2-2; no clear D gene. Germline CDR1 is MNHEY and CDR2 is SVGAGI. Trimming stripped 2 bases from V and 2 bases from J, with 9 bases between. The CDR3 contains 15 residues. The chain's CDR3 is CASSYEQSNTGELFF. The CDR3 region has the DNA TGTGCCAGCAGTTACGAACAGTCTAACACCGGGGAGCTGTTTTTT.

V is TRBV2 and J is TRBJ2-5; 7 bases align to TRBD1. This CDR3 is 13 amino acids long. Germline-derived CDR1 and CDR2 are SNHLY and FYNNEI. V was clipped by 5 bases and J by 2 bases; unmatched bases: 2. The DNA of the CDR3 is TGTGCCAGCAGTATACAGGGGCAAGAGACCCAGTACTTC. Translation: CASSIQGQETQYF. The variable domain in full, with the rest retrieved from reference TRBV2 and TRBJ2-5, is EPEVTQTPSHQVTQMGQEVILRCVPISNHLYFYWYRQILGQKVEFLVSFYNNEISEKSEIFDDQFSVERPDGSNFTLKIRSTKLEDSAMYFCASSIQGQETQYFGPGTRLLVL.

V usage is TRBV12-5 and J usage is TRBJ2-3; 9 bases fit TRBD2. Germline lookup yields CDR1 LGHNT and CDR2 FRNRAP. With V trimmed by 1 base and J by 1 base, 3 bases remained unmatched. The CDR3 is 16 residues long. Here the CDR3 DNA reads TGTGCTAGTGGTTTGGGGATAGCGGGAGGCACAGATACGCAGTATTTT. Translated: CASGLGIAGGTDTQYF.

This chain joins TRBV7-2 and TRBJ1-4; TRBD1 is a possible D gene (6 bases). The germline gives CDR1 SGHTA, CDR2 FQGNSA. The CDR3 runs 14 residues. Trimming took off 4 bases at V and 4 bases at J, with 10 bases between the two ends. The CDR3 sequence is CASSSGQFNEKLFF. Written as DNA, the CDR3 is TGTGCCAGCAGCTCCGGACAGTTTAATGAAAAACTGTTTTTT.

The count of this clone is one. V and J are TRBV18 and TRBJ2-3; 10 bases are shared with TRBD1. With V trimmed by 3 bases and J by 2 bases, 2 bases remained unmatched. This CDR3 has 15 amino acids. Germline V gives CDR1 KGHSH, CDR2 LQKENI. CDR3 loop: CASSPDRGPTDTQYF. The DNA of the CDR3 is TGTGCCAGCTCACCTGACAGGGGGCCCACAGATACGCAGTATTTT.

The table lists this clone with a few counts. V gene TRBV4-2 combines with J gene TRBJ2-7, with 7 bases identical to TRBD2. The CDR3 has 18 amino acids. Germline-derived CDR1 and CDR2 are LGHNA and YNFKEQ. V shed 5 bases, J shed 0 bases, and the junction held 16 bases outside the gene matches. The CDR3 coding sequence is TGTGCCAGCAGCAAAACTCTAGTGGCTAGCGGTTACTCCTACGAGCAGTACTTC. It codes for CASSKTLVASGYSYEQYF.

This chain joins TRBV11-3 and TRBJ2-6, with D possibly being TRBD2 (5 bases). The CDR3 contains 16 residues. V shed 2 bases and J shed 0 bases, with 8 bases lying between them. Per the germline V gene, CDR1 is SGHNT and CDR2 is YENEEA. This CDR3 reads CASSLSSRSGANVLTF. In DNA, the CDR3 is TGTGCCAGCAGCTTATCTAGCCGCTCTGGGGCCAACGTCCTGACTTTC. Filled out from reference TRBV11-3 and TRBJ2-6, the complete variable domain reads EAGVVQSPRYKIIEKKQPVAFWCNPISGHNTLYWYLQNLGQGPELLIRYENEEAVDDSQLPKDRFSAERLKGVDSTLKIQPAELGDSAVYLCASSLSSRSGANVLTFGAGSRLTVL.

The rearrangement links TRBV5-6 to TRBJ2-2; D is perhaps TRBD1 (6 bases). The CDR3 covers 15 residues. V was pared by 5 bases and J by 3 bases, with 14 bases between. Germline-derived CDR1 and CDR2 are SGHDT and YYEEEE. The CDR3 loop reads CASSPRQVYTGELFF. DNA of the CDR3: TGTGCCAGCAGTCCGCGACAGGTCTACACCGGGGAGCTGTTTTTT.

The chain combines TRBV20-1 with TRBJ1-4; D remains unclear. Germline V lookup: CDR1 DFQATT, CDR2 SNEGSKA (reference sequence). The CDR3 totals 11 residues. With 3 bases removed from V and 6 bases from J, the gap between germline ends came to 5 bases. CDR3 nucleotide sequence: TGCAGTGCTAGTTCGGATGAAAAACTGTTTTTT. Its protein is CSASSDEKLFF.

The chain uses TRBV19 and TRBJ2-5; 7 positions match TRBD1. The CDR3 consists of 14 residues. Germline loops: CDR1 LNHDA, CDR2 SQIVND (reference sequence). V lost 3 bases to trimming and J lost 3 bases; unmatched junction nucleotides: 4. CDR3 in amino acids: CASSIETGKETQYF. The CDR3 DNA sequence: TGTGCCAGTAGTATCGAGACAGGGAAAGAGACCCAGTACTTC.